This TCR beta chain appears in the sequencing data of a study of regulatory T cells in long-lasting Graves disease. TCR beta libraries were built with iRepertoire HTBI primers and Arm-PCR of CDR3 regions. From the multiplex PCR reads, TCRdb called clonotypes with MiXCR, one entry per CDR3 protein. Here the sample spans about 400,000 distinct CDR3 sequences, around 15% being singletons. Study-level findings and limits: Persistent disease exhibited a predilection for TRBV28, TRBJ1-2 and TRBJ2-5.

V lost 4 bases and J lost 6; bases outside the gene matches: 4. CDR1 and CDR2 (germline): LGHDT, YNNKEL (reference sequence). The CDR3 has 14 amino acids. This clonotype was recorded at least ten times. What it binds is unknown. Documented time point: newly diagnosed GD, antithyroid drugs for less than 3 months. Isolated PBMC RNA provided the starting material for the TCR library. The sample was also linked to a second study, of T cells in Graves' hyperthyroidism and ophthalmopathy.

The J gene is TRBJ2-2, the V gene TRBV3-1, with 8 bases aligning to TRBD1. The material sequenced was peripheral blood mononuclear cells (PBMCs), taken at new diagnosis, from a patient treated with antithyroid drugs. This TCR was recovered from a woman aged 18-30 years with Graves disease. CDR3 amino acids: CASSPRTGSGELFF. The CDR3 DNA reads TGTGCCAGCAGCCCCCGGACAGGGTCCGGGGAGCTGTTTTTT.